The 21 T cell receptor beta chains listed next were all sequenced from one sample in a study of cytomegalovirus exposure and HLA in healthy donors. Only in-frame clones appear in the TCRdb table, and some are missing; sequencing was by immunoSEQ multiplex PCR. The sample contains 250,000 to 300,000 clones, approximately 83% of which appear only once. Sequenced sample: PBMCs. These receptors all stem from a woman between 18 and 30 years old in good health and CMV-seronegative.

This clone was counted a single time. The rearrangement joins TRBV28 to TRBJ1-5, with D possibly matching TRBD1 (6 bases). CDR1 MDHEN and CDR2 SYDVKM come from the germline V gene. With 6 bases removed from V and 5 bases from J, the gap between germline ends came to 20 bases. The CDR3 contains 16 residues. CDR3 sequence (DNA): TGTGCCAGCAGCCCCCCGGGACACTCATGGGATCAGCCCCAGCATTTT. It translates to CASSPPGHSWDQPQHF.

This clone was seen a handful of times. The genes are TRBV7-8 and TRBJ1-1; D is perhaps TRBD1 (5 bases). Germline CDR1 and CDR2: SGHVS and FQNEAQ. This CDR3 has 15 amino acids. V lost 5 bases and J 1 base, leaving 14 bases between the germline ends. CDR3 DNA: TGTGCCAGCAGCCAAAGACAGACCCCGAACACTGAAGCTTTCTTT. It yields the protein CASSQRQTPNTEAFF. Full variable domain (missing parts from reference TRBV7-8 and TRBJ1-1): GAGVSQSPRYKVAKRGQDVALRCDPISGHVSLFWYQQALGQGPEFLTYFQNEAQLDKSGLPSDRFFAERPEGSVSTLKIQRTQQEDSAVYLCASSQRQTPNTEAFFGQGTRLTVV.

The rearrangement links TRBV4-1 to TRBJ2-7, with TRBD1 matching over 12 bases. Germline-derived CDR1 and CDR2 are MGHRA and YSYEKL. Unmatched junction bases numbered 4, after V lost 4 bases and J lost 6 bases. This CDR3 has 14 residues. The CDR3 loop reads CASSLPGQGAEQYF. CDR3 in DNA: TGCGCCAGCAGCCTACCGGGACAGGGGGCCGAGCAGTACTTC.

V is TRBV7-3 and J is TRBJ1-6; D is undetermined. Deletions cut 1 base from V and 10 bases from J, with 8 bases between. This CDR3 contains 13 residues. The germline V gene encodes CDR1 SGHTA and CDR2 FQGTGA. The CDR3 DNA is TGTGCCAGCAGCTTAAAGGGAGGCTCACCCCTCCACTTT. Its translation is CASSLKGGSPLHF.

The table lists this clone with a few counts. This CDR3 reads CASSESYNTEAFF. CDR3 DNA sequence: TGCGCCAGCAGTGAGTCGTATAACACTGAAGCTTTCTTT. The chain carries TRBV10-1 and TRBJ1-1; D gene ambiguous. This CDR3 spans 13 amino acids. The germline CDR1 and CDR2 sequences are WNHNN and SYGVQD (reference sequence). V lost 0 bases and J 2 bases, leaving 4 bases between the germline ends.

The V call is TRBV4-1, the J call TRBJ2-1; no definite D call. CDR1 is MGHRA and CDR2 is YSYEKL in the germline V gene. This CDR3 region has 11 residues. V lost 8 bases, J lost 11 bases, and 13 bases lay in between. The CDR3 bases are TGCGCCAGCCTCTTCGCGAGAAAGCAGTTCTTC. Encoded protein: CASLFARKQFF.

This sequence joins TRBV6-1 and TRBJ1-1; D uncertain. V was trimmed by 3 bases and J by 6 bases, leaving 14 bases between them. CDR3 length: 14 amino acids. Germline loops: CDR1 MNHNS, CDR2 SASEGT. The chain's CDR3 is CASSEVLSNAEAFF. CDR3 in DNA: TGTGCCAGCAGTGAGGTTCTAAGTAACGCTGAAGCTTTCTTT.

CDR3: CASSYSTNRGFGYTF. CDR3 coding DNA: TGTGCCAGCAGTTACTCCACAAACAGGGGATTCGGCTACACCTTC. This chain uses TRBV6-5 with TRBJ1-2, with 7 bases lining up with TRBD1. Trimming cost V 0 bases and J 8 bases; bases outside gene matches: 9. CDR1 is MNHEY, CDR2 SVGAGI, per germline. This CDR3 spans 15 amino acids.

The V call is TRBV2, the J call TRBJ2-3, with 8 nucleotides matching TRBD2. The CDR3 spans 16 residues. Germline values: CDR1 SNHLY, CDR2 FYNNEI. V was clipped by 4 bases and J by 0 bases; unmatched bases: 6. CDR3 sequence: CASSGWAGGSTDTQYF. DNA for the CDR3: TGTGCCAGCAGTGGTTGGGCGGGGGGAAGCACAGATACGCAGTATTTT.

V gene TRBV29-1 combines with J gene TRBJ2-3, with TRBD2 matching 9 bases. V shed 5 bases and J 3 bases; nucleotides not matched to a gene: 6. Germline CDR1 is SQVTM and CDR2 is ANQGSEA. The CDR3 totals 14 residues. This CDR3 is CSVRAGGLTDTQYF. CDR3 bases: TGCAGCGTTCGGGCGGGAGGGCTGACAGATACGCAGTATTTT.

The chain recombines TRBV19 with TRBJ1-1, with D hard to call. Trimming shortened V by 3 bases and J by 1 base, and 3 bases separated the two germline ends. CDR3 size: 12 residues. CDR1 and CDR2 (germline): LNHDA, SQIVND (reference sequence). CDR3 protein: CASSIGNTEAFF. For the CDR3, the DNA is TGTGCCAGTAGTATCGGGAACACTGAAGCTTTCTTT.

The rearrangement links TRBV11-2 to TRBJ1-2, with TRBD1 matching over 7 bases. Germline assignment: CDR1 SGHAT and CDR2 FQNNGV. The CDR3 length is 14 residues. After removal of 4 bases from V and 4 bases from J, the junction contained 6 bases not matched to a gene. DNA for the CDR3: TGTGCCAGCAGCTCCCGACAGGGAGGCTATGGCTACACCTTC. Its protein product is CASSSRQGGYGYTF.

CDR3 sequence: CASSLALDYNEQFF. CDR3 in DNA: TGTGCCAGCAGCTTAGCCCTAGATTACAATGAGCAGTTCTTC. The J gene is TRBJ2-1, the V gene TRBV7-8, with D unresolved. The CDR3 covers 14 residues. Trimming left V 0 bases short and J 4 bases short, with 7 bases between. The germline CDR1 and CDR2 sequences are SGHVS and FQNEAQ.

This clone turned up a few times. The chain employs TRBV7-2 and TRBJ2-1, with a tentative D call TRBD2 (5 bases). The CDR3 sequence is 14 residues long. The V end was cut by 1 base, the J end by 7 bases, with 11 bases between. The germline CDR1 and CDR2 sequences are SGHTA and FQGNSA. CDR3 loop: CASSLGPSSNEQFF. CDR3 bases: TGTGCCAGCAGCTTAGGTCCTAGCAGTAATGAGCAGTTCTTC.

This clone came up once. Additional DNA sequences in this sample encode the identical CDR3. The chain combines TRBV11-2 with TRBJ2-7; TRBD1 aligns across 8 bases. Unmatched junction bases numbered 2, after V lost 3 bases and J lost 4 bases. The CDR3 contains 13 residues. The germline V gene encodes CDR1 SGHAT and CDR2 FQNNGV. CDR3 sequence (DNA): TGTGCCAGCAGCTTCGGACAGGGATACGAGCAGTACTTC. It specifies CASSFGQGYEQYF. Using reference TRBV11-2 and TRBJ2-7 for the parts outside the CDR3, the full variable domain is EAGVAQSPRYKIIEKRQSVAFWCNPISGHATLYWYQQILGQGPKLLIQFQNNGVVDDSQLPKDRFSAERLKGVDSTLKIQPAKLEDSAVYLCASSFGQGYEQYFGPGTRLTVT.

The genes are TRBV6-4 and TRBJ1-6; tentatively, D is TRBD1 (6 bases). The CDR3 has 15 residues. Trimming pared 6 bases from V and 8 bases from J, leaving 17 bases between. The germline gives CDR1 MRHNA, CDR2 SNTAGT. The CDR3 DNA sequence: TGTGCCAGCAGGACTACAGGGTTGGGCGATTCACCCCTCCACTTT. As protein: CASRTTGLGDSPLHF.

This clone was seen a single time. The rearrangement joins TRBV7-2 to TRBJ1-6, with D unclear. Trimming removed 10 bases at V and 0 bases at J, with 13 bases between. CDR3 length equals 15 residues. Looked up from germline, CDR1 is SGHTA and CDR2 is FQGNSA. CDR3 protein: CATRGQSSYNSPLHF. CDR3 nucleotides: TGTGCCACTAGAGGGCAGAGCTCCTATAATTCACCCCTCCACTTT.

The chain couples TRBV6-1 to TRBJ2-4, with TRBD2 matching 8 bases. Germline CDR1 reads MNHNS; CDR2 reads SASEGT. Trimming took 1 base from V and 5 from J; bases not matched to a gene: 1. The CDR3 totals 14 residues. Here the CDR3 DNA reads TGTGCCAGCAGTGAAGGACTAGCGCAAAACATTCAGTACTTC. Protein product: CASSEGLAQNIQYF.

This clone was seen a handful of times. The chain combines TRBV7-9 with TRBJ2-7; TRBD1 might be the D (5 bases). V was clipped by 0 bases and J by 1 base, with 7 bases between them. The CDR3 loop spans 14 amino acids. Germline loops: CDR1 SEHNR, CDR2 FQNEAQ (reference sequence). DNA for the CDR3: TGTGCCAGCAGCTTAGCAAGGGGTTCCTACGAGCAGTACTTC. This sequence encodes CASSLARGSYEQYF.

V usage is TRBV19 and J usage is TRBJ2-7, with D perhaps TRBD2 (7 bases). Trimming stripped 5 bases from V and 6 bases from J, with 20 bases between. This CDR3 region has 15 residues. Germline-derived CDR1 and CDR2 are LNHDA and SQIVND (reference sequence). The CDR3 DNA sequence: TGTGCCAGTAGTCAACCGACGCGGGGGCTTCTCGAGCAGTACTTC. The encoded protein is CASSQPTRGLLEQYF. The variable domain in full, with the rest retrieved from reference TRBV19 and TRBJ2-7, is DGGITQSPKYLFRKEGQNVTLSCEQNLNHDAMYWYRQDPGQGLRLIYYSQIVNDFQKGDIAEGYSVSREKKESFPLTVTSAQKNPTAFYLCASSQPTRGLLEQYFGPGTRLTVT.

The V call is TRBV7-2, the J call TRBJ1-5; the match to TRBD1 covers 7 bases. Germline CDR1 is SGHTA and CDR2 is FQGNSA. CDR3 length: 14 residues. Trimming cost V 6 bases and J 3 bases; bases outside gene matches: 5. CDR3 in DNA: TGTGCCAGCAGTCGTACAGGGGACAATCAGCCCCAGCATTTT. Its translation: CASSRTGDNQPQHF.